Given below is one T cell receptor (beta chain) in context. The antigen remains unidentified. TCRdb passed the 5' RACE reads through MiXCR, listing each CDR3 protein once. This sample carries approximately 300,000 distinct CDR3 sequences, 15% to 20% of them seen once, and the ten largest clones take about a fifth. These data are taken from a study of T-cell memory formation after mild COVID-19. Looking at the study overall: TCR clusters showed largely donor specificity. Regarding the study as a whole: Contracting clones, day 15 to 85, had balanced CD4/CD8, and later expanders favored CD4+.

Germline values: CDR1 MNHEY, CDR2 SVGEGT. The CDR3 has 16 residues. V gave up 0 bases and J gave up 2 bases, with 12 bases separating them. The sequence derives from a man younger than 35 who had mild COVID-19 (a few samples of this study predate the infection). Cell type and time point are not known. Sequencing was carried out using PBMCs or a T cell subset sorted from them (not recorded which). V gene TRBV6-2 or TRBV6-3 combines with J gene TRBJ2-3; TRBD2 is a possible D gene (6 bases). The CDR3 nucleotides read TGTGCCAGCAGTTACTCACGCGGGGCCACCACAGATACGCAGTATTTT. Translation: CASSYSRGATTDTQYF.